This entry lists 29 T cell receptor beta chains sequenced from one sample in a study of human T cells and chemical hapten exposure. As for time point: patch test 3, about 24 weeks after DPC sensitization. Treatment defined: therapeutic diphenylcyclopropenone sensitization with weekly scalp DPC. MiXCR, run by TCRdb on the RACE reads, gives a single entry per CDR3 protein. The table shows 85,000 to 100,000 distinct CDR3 sequences, with roughly a quarter occurring only once. This sample comprised whole blood, obtained in connection with sensitization to the hapten diphenylcyclopropenone (DPC). Receptors originate from a man aged 40-55 years with alopecia areata. Some clones in this sample may be carry-over from other donors' samples.

The genes are TRBV20-1 and TRBJ2-3; 9 bases are shared with TRBD2. The CDR3 has 18 amino acids. Germline V CDR1 and CDR2: DFQATT, SNEGSKA (reference sequence). Losses at the gene ends were 5 bases for V and 0 bases for J; bases not matched to a gene: 15. In DNA, the CDR3 is TGCAGTGCTTTTGCCCCGGGACTAGCCGTCACTAGCACAGATACGCAGTATTTT. Encoded protein: CSAFAPGLAVTSTDTQYF.

The rearrangement uses TRBV20-1 and TRBJ2-2; 8 nucleotides align to TRBD2. Looked up from germline, CDR1 is DFQATT and CDR2 is SNEGSKA (reference sequence). This CDR3 comprises 12 residues. The CDR3 reads CIGTRNTGELFF. CDR3 sequence (DNA): TGCATTGGGACTAGAAACACCGGGGAGCTGTTTTTT.

This chain joins TRBV18 and TRBJ2-2, with 8 bases that match TRBD2. Germline CDR1 and CDR2: KGHSH and LQKENI. Germline trimming cut 3 bases from V and 0 bases from J; bases unmatched to any gene: 3. The CDR3 is 16 residues long. The CDR3 sequence: CASSPSSGSNTGELFF. As DNA, the CDR3 is TGTGCCAGCTCACCCTCTAGCGGGTCGAACACCGGGGAGCTGTTTTTT.

The chain employs TRBV5-1 and TRBJ2-3; TRBD2 matches at 10 bases. Trimming took 0 bases from V and 0 from J; bases not matched to a gene: 4. CDR1 is SGHRS, CDR2 YFSETQ, per germline. The CDR3 is made up of 17 amino acids. This chain's CDR3 is CASSLGPTSGSTDTQYF. The DNA of the CDR3 is TGCGCCAGCAGCTTGGGGCCGACTAGCGGGAGCACAGATACGCAGTATTTT.

This clonotype was counted only a few times. The chain couples TRBV7-2 to TRBJ2-7; D is undetermined. Trimming stripped 5 bases from V and 7 bases from J, with 3 bases between. The CDR3 loop spans 9 amino acids. The V gene's germline CDR1 is SGHTA and CDR2 FQGNSA. For the CDR3, the DNA is TGTGCCAGCAGCGTGGAGCAGTACTTC. Its translation is CASSVEQYF.

This chain uses TRBV7-2 with TRBJ2-7; TRBD2 aligns across 7 bases. The CDR3 has 14 residues. Germline V gene lookup returns CDR1 SGHTA and CDR2 FQGNSA. V lost 7 bases to trimming and J lost 4 bases; unmatched junction nucleotides: 10. The CDR3: CASTERAGVYEQYF. The CDR3 DNA follows: TGTGCCAGCACCGAGAGGGCGGGAGTTTACGAGCAGTACTTC.

The chain carries TRBV12-3 or TRBV12-4 and TRBJ2-3; tentatively, D is TRBD1 (5 bases). This CDR3 is 14 amino acids long. Trimming shortened V by 3 bases and J by 2 bases, and 9 bases separated the two germline ends. The CDR3 sequence is CASSFQGSTDTQYF. Here the CDR3 DNA reads TGTGCCAGCAGTTTCCAGGGCTCCACAGATACGCAGTATTTT.

This clonotype was recorded at least ten times. The chain recombines TRBV10-3 with TRBJ2-3; D uncertain. Trimming stripped 5 bases from V and 2 bases from J, with 8 bases between. Per the germline V gene, CDR1 is ENHRY and CDR2 is SYGVKD. The CDR3 consists of 13 residues. This CDR3 is CAISTSPTDTQYF. The CDR3 nucleotides are TGTGCCATCAGTACCTCCCCCACAGATACGCAGTATTTT.

This clonotype was detected only a few times. The gene calls are TRBV5-8 and TRBJ2-1; D possibly corresponds to TRBD2 (6 bases). The CDR3 has 14 amino acids. Deletions cut 4 bases from V and 5 bases from J, with 13 bases between. From germline, CDR1 is SGHTS and CDR2 YDEGEE. Written as DNA, the CDR3 is TGTGCCAGCAGCGGGAGAGGAGGGGACAATGAGCAGTTCTTC. The encoded protein is CASSGRGGDNEQFF.

This clonotype has more than one count but fewer than ten. The chain links TRBV2 to TRBJ1-5, with D perhaps TRBD1 (6 bases). This CDR3 has 16 amino acids. CDR1 is SNHLY and CDR2 is FYNNEI in the germline V gene. V was clipped by 5 bases and J by 0 bases, with 14 bases between them. The CDR3 reads CASSSDRGVSNQPQHF. The DNA of the CDR3 is TGTGCCAGCAGTTCGGACAGAGGAGTTAGCAATCAGCCCCAGCATTTT.

The chain joins TRBV6-2 or TRBV6-3 to TRBJ2-1; 9 nucleotides agree with TRBD2. CDR1 is MNHEY, CDR2 SVGEGT, per germline. The CDR3 loop spans 17 amino acids. Trimming took 7 bases from V and 0 from J; bases not matched to a gene: 10. The CDR3 sequence: CASTHTAGGFSYNEQFF. The CDR3 DNA is TGTGCCAGCACCCACACGGCGGGAGGGTTCTCCTACAATGAGCAGTTCTTC.

This CDR3 is CALGQTGTYEQYF. In nucleotides, the CDR3 is TGTGCCCTCGGTCAGACAGGAACCTACGAGCAGTACTTC. The chain carries TRBV6-2 or TRBV6-3 and TRBJ2-7, with D possibly being TRBD1 (6 bases). Germline CDR1 and CDR2: MNHEY and SVGEGT. The CDR3 runs to 13 residues. V dropped 11 bases and J dropped 2 bases, with 16 bases sitting between them.

This clonotype was recorded a few times. V and J are TRBV27 and TRBJ1-6, with D possibly being TRBD1 (5 bases). The V and J ends lost 3 bases and 9 bases respectively, with 9 bases between them. The CDR3 covers 13 residues. CDR1 and CDR2 (germline): MNHEY, SMNVEV (reference sequence). CDR3 sequence: CASSFDRSSPLHF. The CDR3 nucleotides are TGTGCCAGCAGTTTCGACAGATCTTCACCCCTCCACTTT.

The V and J genes are TRBV5-1 and TRBJ2-4; D is possibly TRBD1 or TRBD2 (6 bases each). This CDR3 has 15 amino acids. Germline V lookup: CDR1 SGHRS, CDR2 YFSETQ. V lost 4 bases and J 2 bases, leaving 13 bases between the germline ends. CDR3 amino acids: CASSPQGRTKNIQYF. CDR3 nucleotide sequence: TGCGCCAGCAGCCCCCAGGGGAGGACCAAAAACATTCAGTACTTC.

CDR3 bases: TGTGCCAGCTCACACCCAGGCCTTACCTACGAGCAGTACTTC. Protein product: CASSHPGLTYEQYF. The chain combines TRBV18 with TRBJ2-7, with unresolved D. Germline assignment: CDR1 KGHSH and CDR2 LQKENI. CDR3 size: 14 residues. With 4 bases removed from V and 2 bases from J, the gap between germline ends came to 12 bases.

The DNA for the CDR3 is TGTGCCAGCAGTCTAGTTGCAACTAATGAAAAACTGTTTTTT. It encodes CASSLVATNEKLFF. This chain connects TRBV27 to TRBJ1-4, with D unclear. V was clipped by 5 bases and J by 0 bases, with 7 bases between them. Germline V gives CDR1 MNHEY, CDR2 SMNVEV (reference sequence). The length of the CDR3 is 14 residues. Full variable domain (rest looked up from reference TRBV27 and TRBJ1-4): EAQVTQNPRYLITVTGKKLTVTCSQNMNHEYMSWYRQDPGLGLRQIYYSMNVEVTDKGDVPEGYKVSRKEKRNFPLILESPSPNQTSLYFCASSLVATNEKLFFGSGTQLSVL.

The chain is built from TRBV27 and TRBJ2-5; D assignment may be TRBD1 or TRBD2 (5 bases each). V dropped 0 bases and J dropped 5 bases, with 7 bases sitting between them. The CDR3 consists of 13 residues. The germline V gene has CDR1 MNHEY and CDR2 SMNVEV (reference sequence). The CDR3 DNA sequence: TGTGCCAGCAGTTTATCGGGGGTGGAGACCCAGTACTTC. It yields the protein CASSLSGVETQYF.

This clonotype came up a few times. The chain links TRBV12-3 or TRBV12-4 to TRBJ2-3; D might be TRBD2 (5 bases). V was shortened by 0 bases and J by 6 bases, with 7 bases between the two germline ends. The CDR3 spans 13 residues. This CDR3 reads CASSLAGVDTQYF. Written as DNA, the CDR3 is TGTGCCAGCAGTTTAGCGGGAGTTGATACGCAGTATTTT.

The chain has TRBV14 and TRBJ2-1; TRBD2 matches 10 bases. The CDR3 spans 15 residues. Trimming at V came to 3 bases and at J to 7 bases, leaving 6 bases not matched to a gene. In germline, CDR1 is SGHDN, CDR2 FVKESK. CDR3 loop: CASSQGTSVQNEQFF. In DNA form, the CDR3 reads TGTGCCAGCAGCCAGGGGACTAGCGTCCAGAATGAGCAGTTCTTC.

The table lists this clonotype with a few counts. This sequence joins TRBV20-1 and TRBJ2-3; tentatively, D is TRBD1 or TRBD2 (6 bases each). Germline V CDR1 and CDR2: DFQATT, SNEGSKA (reference sequence). This CDR3 comprises 17 residues. Trimming shortened V by 0 bases and J by 1 base, and 17 bases separated the two germline ends. CDR3 loop: CSAREGTWRGGTDTQYF. In nucleotides, the CDR3 is TGCAGTGCTAGAGAGGGGACATGGCGGGGAGGCACAGATACGCAGTATTTT.

The rearrangement uses TRBV7-2 and TRBJ1-5, with 10 positions matching TRBD1. The germline V gene encodes CDR1 SGHTA and CDR2 FQGNSA. The CDR3 contains 15 residues. The J segment lost 10 bases and the V segment lost 5 bases, leaving 11 bases of the junction unmatched. CDR3 loop: CASSLLTGGSSPQHF. In DNA, the CDR3 is TGTGCCAGCAGCCTCCTGACAGGGGGCTCAAGCCCCCAGCATTTT.

V and J are TRBV2 and TRBJ1-4, with D hard to call. The CDR3 is 16 residues long. V was trimmed by 3 bases and J by 0 bases, leaving 11 bases between them. Germline CDR1 and CDR2: SNHLY and FYNNEI. In DNA form, the CDR3 reads TGTGCCAGCAGTGACGAACGGGAAGCAACTAATGAAAAACTGTTTTTT. Translating gives CASSDEREATNEKLFF.

The J gene is TRBJ2-1, the V gene TRBV20-1; 11 bases align to TRBD2. The CDR3 sequence is 17 residues long. CDR1 and CDR2 (germline): DFQATT, SNEGSKA (reference sequence). Losses at the gene ends were 2 bases for V and 7 bases for J; bases not matched to a gene: 13. This chain's CDR3 is CSARKPLASGRMNEQFF. The CDR3 DNA sequence: TGCAGTGCTAGAAAGCCCTTGGCTAGCGGGAGGATGAATGAGCAGTTCTTC.

This clonotype was seen a handful of times. The chain links TRBV7-2 to TRBJ2-3; possible D gene TRBD1, 5 bases. Germline CDR1 and CDR2: SGHTA and FQGNSA. V was trimmed by 1 base and J by 0 bases, leaving 14 bases between them. This CDR3 has 17 amino acids. The CDR3 loop reads CASSLGRQPTSTDTQYF. The CDR3, as DNA: TGTGCCAGCAGCTTAGGGCGACAGCCGACAAGCACAGATACGCAGTATTTT.

The V gene is TRBV20-1, the J gene TRBJ1-6; D is uncertain. The CDR3 spans 15 residues. V lost 1 base to trimming and J lost 5 bases, with 12 bases between them. Germline values: CDR1 DFQATT, CDR2 SNEGSKA (reference sequence). As DNA, the CDR3 is TGCAGTGCTAGAGTGTGGTCAGTGGATAATTCACCCCTCCACTTT. It codes for CSARVWSVDNSPLHF.

This chain links TRBV6-5 with TRBJ1-1; D not certain. Germline V gene sequence: CDR1 MNHEY, CDR2 SVGAGI. V gave up 0 bases and J gave up 8 bases, with 13 bases separating them. The CDR3 contains 14 residues. The CDR3 reads CASSYSSTLVEAFF. The DNA for the CDR3 is TGTGCCAGCAGTTACTCGAGTACCTTAGTAGAAGCTTTCTTT.

V usage is TRBV7-2 and J usage is TRBJ2-7; D unresolved. CDR1 SGHTA and CDR2 FQGNSA come from the germline V gene. V was pared by 1 base and J by 4 bases, with 8 bases between. The CDR3 totals 13 residues. CDR3 residues: CASSLDGFYEQYF. CDR3 sequence (DNA): TGTGCCAGCAGCTTAGACGGCTTTTACGAGCAGTACTTC.

V gene TRBV3-1 combines with J gene TRBJ2-3, with 9 bases identical to TRBD2. The V gene's germline CDR1 is LGHDT and CDR2 YNNKEL (reference sequence). V lost 3 bases and J lost 0; bases outside the gene matches: 7. CDR3 length equals 17 residues. CDR3 protein: CASSHEGAGGSTDTQYF. DNA of the CDR3: TGTGCCAGCAGCCATGAGGGAGCGGGAGGTAGCACAGATACGCAGTATTTT.

The V and J genes are TRBV7-8 and TRBJ2-3; no clear D gene. Trimming removed 0 bases from V and 6 bases from J, with 10 bases in between. CDR3 length: 14 amino acids. The germline V gene encodes CDR1 SGHVS and CDR2 FQNEAQ. In DNA, the CDR3 is TGTGCCAGCAGCTTAGCGCCAGGTTCGGATACGCAGTATTTT. Protein sequence: CASSLAPGSDTQYF.